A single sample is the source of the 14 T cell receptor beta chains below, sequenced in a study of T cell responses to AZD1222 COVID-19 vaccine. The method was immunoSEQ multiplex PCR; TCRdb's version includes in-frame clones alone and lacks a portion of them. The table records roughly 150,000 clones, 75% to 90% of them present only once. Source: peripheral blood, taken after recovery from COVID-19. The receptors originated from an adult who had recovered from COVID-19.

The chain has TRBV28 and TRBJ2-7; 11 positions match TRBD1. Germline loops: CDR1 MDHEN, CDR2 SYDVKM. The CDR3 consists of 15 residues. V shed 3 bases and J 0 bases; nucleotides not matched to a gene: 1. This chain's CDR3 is CASSLGTGGSYEQYF. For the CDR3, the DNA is TGTGCCAGCAGTTTGGGGACAGGGGGCTCCTACGAGCAGTACTTC.

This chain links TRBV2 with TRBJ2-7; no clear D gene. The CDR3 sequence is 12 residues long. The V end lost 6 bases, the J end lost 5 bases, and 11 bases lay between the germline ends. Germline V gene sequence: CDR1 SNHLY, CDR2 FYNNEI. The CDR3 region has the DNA TGTGCCAGCAGCCCCTATACGCACGAGCAGTACTTC. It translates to CASSPYTHEQYF.

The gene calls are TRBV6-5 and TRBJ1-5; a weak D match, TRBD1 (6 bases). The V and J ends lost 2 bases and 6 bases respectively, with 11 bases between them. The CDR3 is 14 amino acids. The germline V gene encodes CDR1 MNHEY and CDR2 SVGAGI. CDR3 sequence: CASSYIQGRQPQHF. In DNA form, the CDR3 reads TGTGCCAGCAGTTACATCCAGGGGCGTCAGCCCCAGCATTTT.

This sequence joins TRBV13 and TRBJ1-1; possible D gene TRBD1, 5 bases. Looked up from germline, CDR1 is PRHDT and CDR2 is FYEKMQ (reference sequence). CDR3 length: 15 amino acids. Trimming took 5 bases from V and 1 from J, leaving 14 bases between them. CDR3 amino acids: CASSNETGANTEAFF. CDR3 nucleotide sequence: TGTGCCAGCAGCAATGAGACCGGGGCGAACACTGAAGCTTTCTTT.

CDR3 DNA sequence: TGCAGTAGGCGGCAGGGCAATGGCTACACCTTC. This gives the protein CSRRQGNGYTF. The V call is TRBV20-1, the J call TRBJ1-2; D possibly corresponds to TRBD1 (5 bases). V dropped 8 bases and J dropped 6 bases, with 13 bases sitting between them. This CDR3 region has 11 residues. The germline CDR1 and CDR2 sequences are DFQATT and SNEGSKA (reference sequence).

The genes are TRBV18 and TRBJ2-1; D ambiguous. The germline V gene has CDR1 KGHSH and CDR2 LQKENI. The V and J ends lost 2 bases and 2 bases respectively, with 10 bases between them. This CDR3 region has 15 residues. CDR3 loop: CASSPTGRAYNEQFF. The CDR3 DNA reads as TGTGCCAGCTCACCAACCGGCAGAGCCTACAATGAGCAGTTCTTC.

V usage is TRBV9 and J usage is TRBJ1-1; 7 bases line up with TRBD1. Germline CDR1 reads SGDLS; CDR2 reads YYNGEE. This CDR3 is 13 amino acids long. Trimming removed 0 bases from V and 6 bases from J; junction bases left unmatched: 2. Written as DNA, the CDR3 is TGTGCCAGCAGCGTAGAGGGGGCGGCTGAAGCTTTCTTT. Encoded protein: CASSVEGAAEAFF.

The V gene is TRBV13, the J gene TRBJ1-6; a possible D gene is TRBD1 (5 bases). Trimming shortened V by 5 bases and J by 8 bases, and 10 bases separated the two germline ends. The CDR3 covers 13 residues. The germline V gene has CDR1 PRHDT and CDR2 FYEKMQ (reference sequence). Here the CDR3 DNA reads TGTGCCAGCAGCGCAAGGGACCATTCACCCCTCCACTTT. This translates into CASSARDHSPLHF. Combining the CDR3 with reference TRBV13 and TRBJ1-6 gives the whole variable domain AAGVIQSPRHLIKEKRETATLKCYPIPRHDTVYWYQQGPGQDPQFLISFYEKMQSDKGSIPDRFSAQQFSDYHSELNMSSLELGDSALYFCASSARDHSPLHFGNGTRLTVT.

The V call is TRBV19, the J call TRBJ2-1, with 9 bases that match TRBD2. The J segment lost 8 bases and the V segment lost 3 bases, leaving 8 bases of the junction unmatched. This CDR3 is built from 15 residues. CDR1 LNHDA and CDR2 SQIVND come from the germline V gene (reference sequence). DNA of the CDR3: TGTGCCAGTAGTATTAAGGCGGGAGGGCCTTATGAGCAGTTCTTC. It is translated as CASSIKAGGPYEQFF.

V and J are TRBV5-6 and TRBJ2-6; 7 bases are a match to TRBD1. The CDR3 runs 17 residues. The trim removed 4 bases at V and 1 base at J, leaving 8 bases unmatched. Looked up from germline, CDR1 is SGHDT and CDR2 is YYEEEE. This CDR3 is CASSRTDRPSGANVLTF. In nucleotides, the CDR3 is TGTGCCAGCAGCCGGACGGACAGGCCGTCTGGGGCCAACGTCCTGACTTTC.

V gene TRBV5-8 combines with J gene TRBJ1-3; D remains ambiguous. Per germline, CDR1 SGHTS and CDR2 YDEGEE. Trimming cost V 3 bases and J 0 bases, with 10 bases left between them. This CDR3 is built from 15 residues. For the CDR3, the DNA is TGTGCCAGCAGCTCTAGAGTTCGCTCTGGAAACACCATATATTTT. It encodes CASSSRVRSGNTIYF. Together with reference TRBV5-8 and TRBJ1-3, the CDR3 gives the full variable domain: EAGVTQSPTHLIKTRGQQATLRCSPISGHTSVYWYQQALGLGLQFLLWYDEGEERNRGNFPPRFSGRQFPNYSSELNVNALELEDSALYLCASSSRVRSGNTIYFGEGSWLTVV.

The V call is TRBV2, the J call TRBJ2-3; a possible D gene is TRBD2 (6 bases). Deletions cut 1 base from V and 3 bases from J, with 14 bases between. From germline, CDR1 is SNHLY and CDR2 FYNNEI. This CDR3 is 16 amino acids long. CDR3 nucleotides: TGTGCCAGCAGTGAAGGGGACTCCCGCGGGACAGATACGCAGTATTTT. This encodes CASSEGDSRGTDTQYF.

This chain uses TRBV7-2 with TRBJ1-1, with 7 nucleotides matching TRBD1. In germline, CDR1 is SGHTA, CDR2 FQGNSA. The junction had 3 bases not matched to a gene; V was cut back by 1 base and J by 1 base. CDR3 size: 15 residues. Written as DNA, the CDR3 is TGTGCCAGCAGCTTAGGGACAGGTGCGAACACTGAAGCTTTCTTT. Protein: CASSLGTGANTEAFF.

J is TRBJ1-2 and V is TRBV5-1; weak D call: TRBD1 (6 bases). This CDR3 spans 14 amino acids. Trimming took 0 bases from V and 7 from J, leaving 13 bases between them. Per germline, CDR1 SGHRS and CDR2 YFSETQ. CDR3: CASSLDLGGLGYTF. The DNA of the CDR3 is TGCGCCAGCAGCTTGGATCTCGGGGGGCTTGGCTACACCTTC.